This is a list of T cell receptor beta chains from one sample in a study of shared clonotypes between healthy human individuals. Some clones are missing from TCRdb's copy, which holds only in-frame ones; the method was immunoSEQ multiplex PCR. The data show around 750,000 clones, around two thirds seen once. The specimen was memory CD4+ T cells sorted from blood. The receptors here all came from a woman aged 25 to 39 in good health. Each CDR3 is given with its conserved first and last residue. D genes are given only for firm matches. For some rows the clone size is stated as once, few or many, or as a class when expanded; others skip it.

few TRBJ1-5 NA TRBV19 TGTGCCAGTAGTATCCCACCCTCTGGGCAGCCCCAGCATTTT CASSIPPSGQPQHF
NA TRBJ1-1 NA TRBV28 TGTGCCAGCAGAGTCGGGGGCGGGAGGACTGAAGCTTTCTTT CASRVGGGRTEAFF
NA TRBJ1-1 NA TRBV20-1 TGCAGTGTAGGAAAGAACACTGAAGCTTTCTTT CSVGKNTEAFF
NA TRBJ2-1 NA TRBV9 TGTGCCAGCAGCGTAGAAAGCGGAAACTACAATGAGCAGTTCTTC CASSVESGNYNEQFF
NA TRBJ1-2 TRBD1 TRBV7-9 TGTGCCAGCAGCACTTGGACAGGGTCATCTAACTATGGCTACACCTTC CASSTWTGSSNYGYTF
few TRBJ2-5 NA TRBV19 TGTGCCAGTAGTACCCAGCAAGAGACCCAGTACTTC CASSTQQETQYF
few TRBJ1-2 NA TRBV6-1 TGTGCCAGCAGTGAACTGGGCTCGACCACGGGCTACACCTTC CASSELGSTTGYTF
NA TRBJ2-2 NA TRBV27 TGTGCCAGCAGCGCCTACGCATCAGGCGCCGGGGAGCTGTTTTTT CASSAYASGAGELFF
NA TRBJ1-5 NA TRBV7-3 TGTGCCAGCAGCTCCTCGGATCCCTTGAGGCAATATCAGCCCCAGCATTTT CASSSSDPLRQYQPQHF
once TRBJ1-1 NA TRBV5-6 TGTGCCAGCAGTCGACGCAGCCAAACCCGAGAAGCTTTCTTT CASSRRSQTREAFF
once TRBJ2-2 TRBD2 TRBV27 TGTGCCAGCAGACGCACTCCGGGACTAGCAGGCGCCGGGGAGCTGTTTTTT CASRRTPGLAGAGELFF
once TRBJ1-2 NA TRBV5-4 TGTGCCAGCAGCGTCGGGTACTATGGCTACACCTTC CASSVGYYGYTF
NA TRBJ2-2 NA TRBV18 TGTGCCAGCTCGCGGCGGGAAACGAACACCGGGGAGCTGTTTTTT CASSRRETNTGELFF
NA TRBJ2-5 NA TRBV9 TGTGCCAGCAGCGTAGGGGACGCAGGAGAGACCCAGTACTTC CASSVGDAGETQYF
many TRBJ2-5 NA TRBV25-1 TGTGCCAGCAGTGAAGGCAGGGGAAAAGAGACCCAGTACTTC CASSEGRGKETQYF
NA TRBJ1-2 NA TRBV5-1 TGCGCCAGCAGCTCGGACTGGGATGGCTACACCTTC CASSSDWDGYTF
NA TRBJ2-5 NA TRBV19 TGTGCCAGTAGTGGGGTAGGGGGTCGGGAGACCCAGTACTTC CASSGVGGRETQYF
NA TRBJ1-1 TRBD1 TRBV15 TGTGCCACCAGCCAGGGACAGGGGGGCCTGCGAGCTTTCTTT CATSQGQGGLRAFF
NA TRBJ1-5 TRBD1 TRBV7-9 TGTGCCAGCAGCTTAACGTCCGGGACAGGACATTATAGCAATCAGCCCCAGCATTTT CASSLTSGTGHYSNQPQHF
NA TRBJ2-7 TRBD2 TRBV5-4 TGTGCCAGCAGCGACAGGACTAGCGAGGCCTACGAGCAGTACTTC CASSDRTSEAYEQYF
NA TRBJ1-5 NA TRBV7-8 TGTGCCAGCAGCTTAGGTCGTGTCAGGGGCAATCAGCCCCAGCATTTT CASSLGRVRGNQPQHF
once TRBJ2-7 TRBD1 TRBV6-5 TGTGCCAGCAGACCAACCGGGACAGGGGCACACGAGCAGTACTTC CASRPTGTGAHEQYF
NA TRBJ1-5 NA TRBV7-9 TGTGCCAGCAGCGCAGGTAGCGGAGAATGGCAGCCCCAGCATTTT CASSAGSGEWQPQHF
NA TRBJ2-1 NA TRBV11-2 TGTGCCAGCAGCGCAAATCTAGTTGAGCAGTTCTTC CASSANLVEQFF
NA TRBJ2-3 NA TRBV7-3 TGTGCCAGCAGCTTAAAAGGGTCGGCAGATACGCAGTATTTT CASSLKGSADTQYF
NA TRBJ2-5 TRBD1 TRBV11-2 TGTGCCAGCAGCTTAAGAGGGGGCGAAGAGACCCAGTACTTC CASSLRGGEETQYF
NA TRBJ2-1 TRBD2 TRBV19 TGTGCCAGTAGTATAGTCCTCCGGCGGGGGTCCTACAATGAGCAGTTCTTC CASSIVLRRGSYNEQFF
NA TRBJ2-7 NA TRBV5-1 TGCGCCAGCAGCTTGGCCGGGGGCTCGGGCGAGCAGTACTTC CASSLAGGSGEQYF
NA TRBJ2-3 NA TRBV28 TGTGCCAGCAAACCTAGCACAGATACGCAGTATTTT CASKPSTDTQYF
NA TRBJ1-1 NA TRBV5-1 TGCGCCAGCAGCCTTTCCGGGACCAACACTGAAGCTTTCTTT CASSLSGTNTEAFF
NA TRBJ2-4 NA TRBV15 TGTGCCACCACGCGGGAAAACATTCAGTACTTC CATTRENIQYF
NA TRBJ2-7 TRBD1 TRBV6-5 TGTGCCAGCAGCAAGGGACAGGGTGCGGGCTACGAGCAGTACTTC CASSKGQGAGYEQYF
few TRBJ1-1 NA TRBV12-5 TGTGCTAGTGGTTTGGGGGGGAACACTGAAGCTTTCTTT CASGLGGNTEAFF
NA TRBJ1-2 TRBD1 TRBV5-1 TGCGCCAGCAGCGAAACAGGGGACGAGTGGAACGTTAATGGCTACACCTTC CASSETGDEWNVNGYTF
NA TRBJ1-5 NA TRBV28 TGTGCCAGCAGCCCCCCAGGGCACATAATACAGCCCCAGCATTTT CASSPPGHIIQPQHF
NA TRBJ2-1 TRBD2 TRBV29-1 TGCAGCGTTGAATTAGGTAGCGGGATTCACAATGAGCAGTTCTTC CSVELGSGIHNEQFF
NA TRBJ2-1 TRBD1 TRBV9 TGTGCCAGCAGCGTAGGGGACAGGGGGTTGAGCTCCTACAATGAGCAGTTCTTC CASSVGDRGLSSYNEQFF
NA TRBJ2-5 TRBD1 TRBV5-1 TGCGCCAGCAGCTTGGAGGGACAGGGCCAAGAGACCCAGTACTTC CASSLEGQGQETQYF
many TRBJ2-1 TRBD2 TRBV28 TGTGCCAGCACCACACGGGGGGAGGGCCGGAATGAGCAGTTCTTC CASTTRGEGRNEQFF
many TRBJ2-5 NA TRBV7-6 TGTGCCAGCAGCTTTACCCGTCGGGAGACCCAGTACTTC CASSFTRRETQYF
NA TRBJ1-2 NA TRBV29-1 TGCAGCGTTGAAGATCAGGGCAGCTATGGCTACACCTTC CSVEDQGSYGYTF
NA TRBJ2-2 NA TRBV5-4 TGTGCCAGCAGCCCCGCACGGGACTTCAACACCGGGGAGCTGTTTTTT CASSPARDFNTGELFF
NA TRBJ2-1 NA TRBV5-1 TGCGCCAGCAGCCTATACAATGAGCAGTTCTTC CASSLYNEQFF
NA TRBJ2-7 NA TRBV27 TGTGCCAGCAGCGTCCAGGGACGGATGCACTACGAGCAGTACTTC CASSVQGRMHYEQYF
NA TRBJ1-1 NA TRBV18 TGTGCCAGCTCACCAATCCCCCCTCGCATGAACACTGAAGCTTTCTTT CASSPIPPRMNTEAFF
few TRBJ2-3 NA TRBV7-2 TGTGCCAGCAGCTTAGTGATCCTCCATACGCAGTATTTT CASSLVILHTQYF
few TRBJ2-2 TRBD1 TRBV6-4 TGTGCCAGCAAGGGACAGGCGACCACCGGGGAGCTGTTTTTT CASKGQATTGELFF
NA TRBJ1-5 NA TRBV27 TGTGCCAGCAGTTTTCGCCCCGTCCCAAAAGCAGGGGGCAATCAGCCCCAGCATTTT CASSFRPVPKAGGNQPQHF
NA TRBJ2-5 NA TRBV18 TGTGCCAGCTCACCGCGGAATAAAGAGACCCAGTACTTC CASSPRNKETQYF
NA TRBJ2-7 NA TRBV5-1 TGCGCCAGCAGCTACGGGTCCCCCTACGAGCAGTACTTC CASSYGSPYEQYF
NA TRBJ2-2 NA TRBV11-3 TGTGCCAGCAGTACCCTGCCTAACACCGGGGAGCTGTTTTTT CASSTLPNTGELFF
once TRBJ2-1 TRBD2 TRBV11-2 TGTGCCAGCAGCTTAGATGGGGCTAGCGGGAGGAGGCAAGAGCAGTTCTTC CASSLDGASGRRQEQFF
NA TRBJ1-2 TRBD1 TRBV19 TGTGCCAGTAGTTCACCCGGGACAGGGACGCATGGCTACACCTTC CASSSPGTGTHGYTF
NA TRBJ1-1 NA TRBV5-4 TGTGCCAGCAGCTTACGGGACACTGAAGCTTTCTTT CASSLRDTEAFF
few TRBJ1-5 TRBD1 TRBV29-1 TGCAGCGTCCACCGGGACAGGGGACGTCAGCCCCAGCATTTT CSVHRDRGRQPQHF
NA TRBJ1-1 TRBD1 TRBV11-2 TGTGCCAGCAGCCCAGACAGGGGAACTGAAGCTTTCTTT CASSPDRGTEAFF
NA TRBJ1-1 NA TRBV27 TGTGCCAGCAGTCTAGGGGGGGCCGGGCCCACTGAAGCTTTCTTT CASSLGGAGPTEAFF